This is a list of T cell receptor beta chains from one sample in a study of blood T cell repertoires in COVID-19. Assay used: immunoSEQ multiplex PCR; TCRdb lists only in-frame clones, some missing. The sample shows roughly 120,000 clones, about 84% of them seen only once. The sample taken for sequencing was peripheral blood. Source of these receptors: a human donor in a cohort sampled during active COVID-19. Each CDR3 is given with its conserved first and last residue. D genes are given only for firm matches. Clone size is not always given. Where it is, it says once, few, many or a class for expanded clones.

>TRBD1|15|TRBJ2-1|-|TRBV10-3
TGTGCCATCAGTGATCTACAGGGGGCCTACAATGAGCAGTTCTTC
CAISDLQGAYNEQFF
>TRBD2|12|TRBJ2-3|-|TRBV5-1
TGCGCCAGCAGCAACACAGGGACTAGCCCGTATTTT
CASSNTGTSPYF
>TRBD2|15|TRBJ2-1|-|TRBV5-4
TGTGCCAGCAGCTCTAGCGGGAGTTTGTACAATGAGCAGTTCTTC
CASSSSGSLYNEQFF
>TRBD1|14|TRBJ2-2|few|TRBV6-5
TGTGCCAGCAGTTACTTGACAGGGACCGGGGAGCTGTTTTTT
CASSYLTGTGELFF
>-|13|TRBJ2-7|-|TRBV27
TGTGCCAGCAGTCGAAGCGGCTTCTACGAGCAGTACTTC
CASSRSGFYEQYF
>-|12|TRBJ2-5|-|TRBV24-1
TGTGCCACCAGTGATTTCGTGGAGACCCAGTACTTC
CATSDFVETQYF
>TRBD2|16|TRBJ2-1|-|TRBV27
TGTGCCAGCGCGAAACTGGGACTAGCGGGAGCCCGGAAGCAGTTCTTC
CASAKLGLAGARKQFF
>-|14|TRBJ1-3|-|TRBV9
TGTGCCAGCAGCGTGGCAACCTCTGGAAACACCATATATTTT
CASSVATSGNTIYF
>-|16|TRBJ2-1|-|TRBV6-1
TGTGCCAGCAGTGAAAGAGGAGACTTGGACTACAATGAGCAGTTCTTC
CASSERGDLDYNEQFF
>-|13|TRBJ1-5|-|TRBV5-1
TGCGCCAGCAGCATCGGACAGAGTCAGCCCCAGCATTTT
CASSIGQSQPQHF
>TRBD1|15|TRBJ2-7|once|TRBV10-3
TGTGCCATCAGTGAGAGACAGGGGGCAATCTACGAGCAGTACTTC
CAISERQGAIYEQYF
>-|14|TRBJ2-5|-|TRBV5-1
TGCGCCAGCAGCCAAACCCAGGGGCGGGAGACCCAGTACTTC
CASSQTQGRETQYF
>TRBD2|15|TRBJ2-1|-|TRBV11-2
TGTGCCAGCAGCCCTAGCGGGAGGATGCAGGGGGAGCAGTTCTTC
CASSPSGRMQGEQFF
>TRBD2|15|TRBJ2-1|-|TRBV4-3
TGCGCCAGCAGTGCCACTGGGGACTATTACAATGAGCAGTTCTTC
CASSATGDYYNEQFF
>-|13|TRBJ2-7|once|TRBV14
TGTGCCAGCAGGCACGGGAATAGCTACGAGCAGTACTTC
CASRHGNSYEQYF
>-|17|TRBJ2-5|-|TRBV21-1
TGTGCCAGCAGATCACCACTTTCGACAGGTCGGAAAGAGACCCAGTACTTC
CASRSPLSTGRKETQYF
>TRBD2|15|TRBJ2-2|-|TRBV7-9
TGTGCCAGCAGCTTAGCTAGCGGGCGCACCGGGGAGCTGTTTTTT
CASSLASGRTGELFF
>-|17|TRBJ1-6|-|TRBV5-4
TGTGCCAGCAGCTTTTGGACACTCAGCTCCTATAATTCACCCCTCCACTTT
CASSFWTLSSYNSPLHF
>-|12|TRBJ1-2|-|TRBV6-1
TGTGCCAGCAGTGACAGCCAGCGTGGCTACACCTTC
CASSDSQRGYTF
>TRBD1|16|TRBJ2-5|-|TRBV4-3
TGCGCCAGCAGCCAAGATTTGGAACAGGGGAGTTTGACCCAGTACTTC
CASSQDLEQGSLTQYF
>TRBD2|16|TRBJ2-7|-|TRBV30
TGTGCCTGGAGTGTAACGACTAGCGGGGGATCCTACGAGCAGTACTTC
CAWSVTTSGGSYEQYF
>TRBD1|14|TRBJ2-7|few|TRBV19
TGTGCCAGTAAATTAGGGCAGGGGGCCTACGAGCAGTACTTC
CASKLGQGAYEQYF
>TRBD1|13|TRBJ1-2|-|TRBV12-3/TRBV12-4
TGTGCCAGCAGTAGGGGGGACAGTCCTGGCTACACCTTC
CASSRGDSPGYTF
>TRBD1|17|TRBJ1-5|-|TRBV5-6
TGTGCCAGCAGCCGGAGAGGGACAGGGGGGATCAATCAGCCCCAGCATTTT
CASSRRGTGGINQPQHF
>-|14|TRBJ2-2|-|TRBV6-1
TGTGCCAGCAGTGAACCCAGGAACACCGGGGAGCTGTTTTTT
CASSEPRNTGELFF
>TRBD2|18|TRBJ2-2|-|TRBV5-1
TGCGCCAGCAGCTTGAGGGTTAGCGGGATCTTCGACACCGGGGAGCTGTTTTTT
CASSLRVSGIFDTGELFF
>TRBD1|15|TRBJ1-2|-|TRBV7-9
TGTGCCAGCAGCTTACCCGTCGACAGGGACTATGGCTACACCTTC
CASSLPVDRDYGYTF
>-|14|TRBJ2-1|once|TRBV5-1
TGCGCCAGCAGCTTGGCAGACTCCTACAATGAGCAGTTCTTC
CASSLADSYNEQFF
>-|14|TRBJ2-1|-|TRBV6-2/TRBV6-3
TGTGCCAGCAGTTGGACTAGGGGGTACAATGAGCAGTTCTTC
CASSWTRGYNEQFF
>TRBD1|13|TRBJ2-7|-|TRBV6-5
TGTGCCAGCAGGATGGGACAGCCCTACGAGCAGTACTTC
CASRMGQPYEQYF
>TRBD1|14|TRBJ2-7|-|TRBV6-6
TGTGCCAGCAGCAGCCCGGGACAGGGGACCGAGCAGTACTTC
CASSSPGQGTEQYF
>-|14|TRBJ2-3|-|TRBV3-1/TRBV3-2
TGTGCCAGCCGGGGGTCCGGTCATGGAGATACGCAGTATTTT
CASRGSGHGDTQYF
>-|13|TRBJ1-3|-|TRBV19
TGTGCCAGTCCAGGGACATCTGGAAACACCATATATTTT
CASPGTSGNTIYF